The 16 T cell receptor beta chains given below trace back to one sample, sequenced in a study of beta chain features in type 1 diabetes. Study-wide results and limits: When Type 1 diabetes patients were examined, their TCRB CDR3s proved moderately but significantly shorter in all four CD4+ subsets.

Investigators reverse transcribed all isolated RNA, so they sequenced expressed TCRB transcripts. Method: immunoSEQ multiplex PCR; TCRdb's copy keeps in-frame clones and lacks some. The repertoire holds about 28,000 clones, with approximately 51% as singletons. Their antigen targets remain unknown. Sample: Tregs from blood. These receptors all come from a woman between 18 and 30 years old with type 1 diabetes.

By share, this clone counts as medium-sized. This chain joins TRBV10-3 and TRBJ1-1, with D uncertain. CDR1 is ENHRY and CDR2 is SYGVKD in the germline V gene. The V and J ends lost 5 bases and 3 bases respectively, with 10 bases between them. This CDR3 region has 13 residues. The CDR3 bases are TGTGCCATCAGTCATCCGGGTTACACTGAAGCTTTCTTT. Translating gives CAISHPGYTEAFF.

The genes are TRBV6-1 and TRBJ2-7; TRBD2 matches 9 bases. The junction had 7 bases not matched to a gene; V was cut back by 5 bases and J by 2 bases. The CDR3 consists of 15 residues. CDR1 and CDR2 (germline): MNHNS, SASEGT. The CDR3 region has the DNA TGTGCCAGCAGTTCATCGGGACTAGCCCCCTACGAGCAGTACGTC. Translation: CASSSSGLAPYEQYV.

With respect to this clone: Other DNA variants within this sample encode the same CDR3. The rearrangement joins TRBV18 to TRBJ1-1, with D maybe TRBD1 (6 bases). V lost 0 bases and J 4 bases, leaving 18 bases between the germline ends. The CDR3 is 17 amino acids. Germline V CDR1 and CDR2: KGHSH, LQKENI. This chain's CDR3 is CASSPPGPGGGGTEAFF. CDR3 DNA sequence: TGTGCCAGCTCACCACCGGGACCGGGAGGGGGGGGCACTGAAGCTTTCTTT.

A word on this clone: This may be a read error, as it is one base from a much larger clone. The chain joins TRBV4-2 to TRBJ2-1, with a weak D call TRBD2 (6 bases). Germline values: CDR1 LGHNA, CDR2 YNFKEQ. The CDR3 loop spans 16 amino acids. The V end was cut by 3 bases, the J end by 0 bases, with 12 bases between. CDR3 nucleotides: TGTGCCAGCAGCCAGGAGCGGGCTCCCTCCTACAATGAGCAGTTCTTC. Its protein is CASSQERAPSYNEQFF.

This clone was counted only a few times. The V and J genes are TRBV18 and TRBJ2-1; tentatively, D is TRBD2 (6 bases). CDR3 length: 13 residues. Germline V lookup: CDR1 KGHSH, CDR2 LQKENI. V was cut by 3 bases and J by 9 bases, with 12 bases left in between. The CDR3 is CASSPTRETEQFF. Written as DNA, the CDR3 is TGTGCCAGCTCACCCACACGGGAGACTGAGCAGTTCTTC.

The chain uses TRBV6-1 and TRBJ2-1; maybe TRBD1 (6 bases). V shed 2 bases and J shed 5 bases, with 13 bases lying between them. The CDR3 consists of 15 residues. The germline CDR1 and CDR2 sequences are MNHNS and SASEGT. The CDR3 loop is CASSERWGRNNEQFF. The CDR3, as DNA: TGTGCCAGCAGTGAAAGGTGGGGGCGGAACAATGAGCAGTTCTTC.

This chain links TRBV27 with TRBJ1-1; TRBD1 might be the D (6 bases). Trimming took 9 bases from V and 4 from J, leaving 6 bases between them. The CDR3 is made up of 10 amino acids. The germline gives CDR1 MNHEY, CDR2 SMNVEV (reference sequence). In nucleotides, the CDR3 is TGTGCCAGACAGGGCACTGAAGCTTTCTTT. Its protein is CARQGTEAFF.

This clone has more than one count but fewer than ten. The chain carries TRBV30 and TRBJ1-2; the D gene is possibly TRBD1 (5 bases). Germline V gene lookup returns CDR1 GTSNPN and CDR2 SVGIG (reference sequence). V was clipped by 0 bases and J by 4 bases, with 9 bases between them. This CDR3 is 13 amino acids long. For the CDR3, the DNA is TGTGCCTGGAGTGTTGACAGAGGCTATGGCTACACCTTC. Its protein product is CAWSVDRGYGYTF.

This clone has a handful of counts. This chain links TRBV5-4 with TRBJ2-3; tentative D call: TRBD2 (6 bases). Trimming cost V 4 bases and J 10 bases, with 19 bases left between them. The germline gives CDR1 SGHNT, CDR2 YYREEE (reference sequence). The CDR3 length is 14 residues. CDR3 in amino acids: CASSPGTRGFAQYF. The CDR3 DNA sequence: TGTGCCAGCAGCCCAGGGACCCGGGGGTTTGCGCAGTATTTT.

This chain links TRBV11-2 with TRBJ2-1; 7 bases are shared with TRBD1. The CDR3 consists of 16 residues. Germline V lookup: CDR1 SGHAT, CDR2 FQNNGV. J gave up 0 bases and V 5 bases, and 7 bases lay outside the gene matches. The CDR3 spells CASSRGQESSYNEQFF. The CDR3 coding sequence is TGTGCCAGCAGCAGAGGACAGGAGAGCTCCTACAATGAGCAGTTCTTC.

The CDR3 is CASSLDLNEQFF. As DNA, the CDR3 is TGTGCCAGCAGCTTAGATCTAAATGAGCAGTTCTTC. The chain joins TRBV7-2 to TRBJ2-1; D gene ambiguous. The CDR3 consists of 12 residues. CDR1 is SGHTA, CDR2 FQGNSA, per germline. The V and J ends lost 1 base and 7 bases respectively, with 5 bases between them.

The genes are TRBV29-1 and TRBJ1-6; no clear D. The CDR3 sequence is 15 residues long. Trimming pared 8 bases from V and 5 bases from J, leaving 19 bases between. From germline, CDR1 is SQVTM and CDR2 ANQGSEA. CDR3: CSQQPRHVNNSPLHF. CDR3 bases: TGCAGCCAGCAGCCAAGACACGTTAATAATTCACCCCTCCACTTT.

This clone was counted a few times. The genes are TRBV5-6 and TRBJ2-5; 16 nucleotides match TRBD2. J gave up 3 bases and V 3 bases, and 5 bases lay outside the gene matches. CDR1 is SGHDT, CDR2 YYEEEE, per germline. This CDR3 is 17 amino acids long. This chain's CDR3 is CASSSYGTSGREETQYF. The CDR3, as DNA: TGTGCCAGCAGCTCGTACGGGACTAGCGGGAGGGAAGAGACCCAGTACTTC.

This clone was found a few times. This sample also contains other DNA sequences that code for the same CDR3. J is TRBJ2-1 and V is TRBV19, with D uncertain. Germline CDR1 LNHDA, CDR2 SQIVND (reference sequence). This CDR3 spans 13 amino acids. Trimming left V 5 bases short and J 0 bases short, with 5 bases between. CDR3 region: CASSPYSYNEQFF. The CDR3 DNA is TGTGCCAGTAGTCCTTACTCCTACAATGAGCAGTTCTTC.

The chain links TRBV29-1 to TRBJ1-2; 7 bases line up with TRBD1. CDR3 length equals 14 residues. Trimming at V came to 2 bases and at J to 3 bases, leaving 6 bases not matched to a gene. The germline gives CDR1 SQVTM, CDR2 ANQGSEA. CDR3 bases: TGCAGCGTTGAACTTGACAGGGAATACTATGGCTACACCTTC. Protein product: CSVELDREYYGYTF.

The rearrangement uses TRBV5-4 and TRBJ1-2, with D perhaps matching TRBD1 (6 bases). V was shortened by 1 base and J by 8 bases, with 15 bases between the two germline ends. Germline V gene data show CDR1 as SGHNT and CDR2 as YYREEE (reference sequence). The CDR3 consists of 14 residues. The CDR3 loop reads CASSLTVQGGGYTF. The CDR3 nucleotides read TGTGCCAGCAGCTTGACGGTACAGGGAGGGGGCTACACCTTC.